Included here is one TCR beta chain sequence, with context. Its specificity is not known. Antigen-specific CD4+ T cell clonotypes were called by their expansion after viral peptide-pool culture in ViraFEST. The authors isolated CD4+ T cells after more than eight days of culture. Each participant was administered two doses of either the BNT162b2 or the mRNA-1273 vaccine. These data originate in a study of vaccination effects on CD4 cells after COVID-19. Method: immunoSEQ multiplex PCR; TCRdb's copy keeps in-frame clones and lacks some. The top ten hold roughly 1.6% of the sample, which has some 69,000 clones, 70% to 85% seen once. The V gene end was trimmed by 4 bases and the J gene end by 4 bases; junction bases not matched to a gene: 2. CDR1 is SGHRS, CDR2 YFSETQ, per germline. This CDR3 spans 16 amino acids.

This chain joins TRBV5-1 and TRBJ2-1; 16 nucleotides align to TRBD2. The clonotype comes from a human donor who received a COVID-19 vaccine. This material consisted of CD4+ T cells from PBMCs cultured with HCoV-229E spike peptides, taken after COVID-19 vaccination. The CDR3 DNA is TGCGCCAGCAGCCTGGGACTAGCGGGGGGGTACAATGAGCAGTTCTTC. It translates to CASSLGLAGGYNEQFF.